This T cell receptor (beta chain) was recorded in a study of blood T cells in healthy people across ages. Study outcomes and limitations: Age showed a roughly linear inverse relationship with TCR beta diversity per million T cells. Calculation of diversity from one million T cells yielded estimates considered to be underestimates.

This clonotype came up a few times. Its antigen is undetermined. The use of a sample-barcoded 5' primer and a J-beta primer mix characterized a second PCR of roughly 7 to 11 cycles. Using its own MiXCR run on the 5' RACE reads, TCRdb lists one record per CDR3 protein. Of 700,000 to 900,000 distinct CDR3 sequences listed, roughly 53% are singletons. The study isolated at least 6 million PBMCs from each sample. The germline V gene has CDR1 MNHEY and CDR2 SVGAGI. The CDR3 has 15 amino acids. V gave up 9 bases and J gave up 8 bases; unmatched junction bases: 15. The TCR sequence derives from a man older than 75 in good health. The chain couples TRBV6-5 to TRBJ2-1; TRBD2 matches at 8 bases. Specimen: blood. The CDR3 here is CASSKTTSGGYEQFF. In DNA form, the CDR3 reads TGTGCCAGTAGTAAGACTACCTCGGGAGGGTATGAGCAGTTCTTC.